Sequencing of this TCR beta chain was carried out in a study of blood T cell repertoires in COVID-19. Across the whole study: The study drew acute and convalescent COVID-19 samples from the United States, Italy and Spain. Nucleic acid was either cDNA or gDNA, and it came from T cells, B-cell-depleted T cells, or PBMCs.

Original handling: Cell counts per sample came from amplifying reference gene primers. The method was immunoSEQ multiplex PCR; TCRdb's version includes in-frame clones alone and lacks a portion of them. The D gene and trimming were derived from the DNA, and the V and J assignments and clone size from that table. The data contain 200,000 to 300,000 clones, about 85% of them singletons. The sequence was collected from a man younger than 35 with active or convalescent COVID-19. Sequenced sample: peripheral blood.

In nucleotides, the CDR3 is TGTGCCAGCAGCTTAGAGGGGCGCACTGAAGCTTTCTTT. Translated: CASSLEGRTEAFF. This chain uses TRBV7-2 with TRBJ1-1, with D perhaps TRBD1 (5 bases). The CDR3 covers 13 residues. V was clipped by 1 base and J by 4 bases, with 7 bases between them. CDR1 is SGHTA, CDR2 FQGNSA, per germline. Combining the CDR3 with reference TRBV7-2 and TRBJ1-1 gives the whole variable domain GAGVSQSPSNKVTEKGKDVELRCDPISGHTALYWYRQSLGQGLEFLIYFQGNSAPDKSGLPSDRFSAERTGGSVSTLTIQRTQQEDSAVYLCASSLEGRTEAFFGQGTRLTVV.